This TCR beta chain was recovered during a study of regulatory T cells in long-lasting Graves disease. General study points: Persistent Graves' patients possessed reduced TCR diversity relative to recently diagnosed ones. There was favoring of TRBV28, TRBJ1-2 and TRBJ2-5 in persistent disease.

Stated time point: newly diagnosed GD, antithyroid drugs for less than 3 months. There was RNA extracted from PBMCs, and the TCR library was made from it. CDR1 is SQVTM, CDR2 ANQGSEA, per germline. The CDR3 length is 14 residues. V was cut by 6 bases and J by 4 bases, with 15 bases left in between. HTBI primers from iRepertoire and Arm-PCR of CDR3 regions yielded the TCR beta libraries. One entry per CDR3 protein, called by TCRdb with MiXCR from the multiplex PCR reads. The sample includes approximately 400,000 distinct CDR3 sequences, less than 20% of them seen just once. This clonotype was observed many times. As yet, its antigen is unknown.

The chain uses TRBV29-1 and TRBJ1-4; the D is unclear. The specimen was peripheral blood mononuclear cells (PBMCs), collected at new diagnosis, from a patient treated with antithyroid drugs. The receptor's source is a female donor with Graves disease. CDR3 residues: CSVRGDGGNEKLFF. The CDR3 DNA follows: TGCAGCGTCCGCGGCGACGGCGGTAATGAAAAACTGTTTTTT.